One and the same sample provided the 22 T cell receptor beta chains below, sequenced in a study of cytotoxic CD8 clonotypes in ibrutinib-treated CLL (TCRdb year 2021). Library generation was performed with the immunoSEQ multiplex PCR assay. TCRdb carries this immuneACCESS record with in-frame sequences only. Its versions omit some clonotypes, under half of them owing to an unresolved V gene in the studies checked, with the rest unexplained. For this sample the table gives some 93,000 clones, of which 70% to 85% were detected only once. The ten top clones hold 25% to 35% of the sample. The time point tag for this specimen amounts to: approximately eleven months on ibrutinib. The sequenced sample was PBMCs, obtained after 12 months of ibrutinib treatment. These receptors all stem from a human donor with chronic lymphocytic leukemia.

This sequence joins TRBV19 and TRBJ2-3, with a possible D match to TRBD2 (7 bases). The V and J ends lost 8 bases and 1 base respectively, with 13 bases between them. The CDR3 consists of 14 residues. Germline V lookup: CDR1 LNHDA, CDR2 SQIVND (reference sequence). In nucleotides, the CDR3 is TGTGCCAGTCGGGGGGCCGGCGGCACAGATACGCAGTATTTT. Protein product: CASRGAGGTDTQYF. Drawing the rest from reference TRBV19 and TRBJ2-3, the complete variable domain is DGGITQSPKYLFRKEGQNVTLSCEQNLNHDAMYWYRQDPGQGLRLIYYSQIVNDFQKGDIAEGYSVSREKKESFPLTVTSAQKNPTAFYLCASRGAGGTDTQYFGPGTRLTVL.

This clone has a single count. A read error may account for a junction end that differs from germline. This chain connects TRBV6-1 to TRBJ1-1; 8 bases agree with TRBD1. CDR1 and CDR2 (germline): MNHNS, SASEGT. The CDR3 contains 14 residues. The CDR3 region is CASGDRGKNTEAFF. The CDR3 DNA follows: TGTGCCAGCGGTGACAGGGGCAAGAACACTGAAGCTTTCTTT.

J is TRBJ1-1 and V is TRBV5-1, with D unresolved. The CDR3 covers 13 residues. Trimming left V 1 base short and J 3 bases short, with 7 bases between. CDR1 SGHRS and CDR2 YFSETQ come from the germline V gene. CDR3 in DNA: TGCGCCAGCAGCTTGAAGGGTGACACTGAAGCTTTCTTT. Translation: CASSLKGDTEAFF.

The rearrangement uses TRBV6-6 and TRBJ1-3; possible D gene TRBD1, 6 bases. The V gene's germline CDR1 is MNHNY and CDR2 SVGAGI (reference sequence). The CDR3 runs to 14 residues. The CDR3: CATSGDILVSTIYF. As DNA, the CDR3 is TGTGCGACTTCAGGGGATATCCTTGTTAGCACCATATATTTT.

This clone has a single count. The CDR3 protein is CASSWSTGAKNIQYF. The CDR3 coding sequence is TGTGCCAGCAGCTGGAGTACGGGGGCCAAAAACATTCAGTACTTC. The chain combines TRBV5-6 with TRBJ2-4; D is perhaps TRBD2 (5 bases). The CDR3 extends over 15 amino acids. V was clipped by 3 bases and J by 1 base, with 11 bases between them. CDR1 and CDR2 (germline): SGHDT, YYEEEE.

This rearrangement joins TRBV5-4 to TRBJ2-7, with D possibly being TRBD1 (6 bases). Trimming took 4 bases from V and 3 from J, leaving 14 bases between them. This CDR3 is built from 14 residues. Per the germline V gene, CDR1 is SGHNT and CDR2 is YYREEE (reference sequence). In DNA, the CDR3 is TGTGCCAGCAGCGTGGACAGTGTTCTCTACGAGCAGTACTTC. It translates to CASSVDSVLYEQYF.

The chain has TRBV15 and TRBJ2-1; possibly TRBD2 for D (6 bases). The CDR3 has 18 residues. Germline V gene lookup returns CDR1 LNHNV and CDR2 YYDKDF (reference sequence). The V end lost 0 bases, the J end lost 6 bases, and 21 bases lay between the germline ends. The CDR3 here is CATSRERIRDSDPNEQFF. CDR3 bases: TGTGCCACCAGCAGAGAGAGGATCCGGGACTCCGACCCCAATGAGCAGTTCTTC.

The chain couples TRBV28 to TRBJ1-2, with D uncertain. Germline loops: CDR1 MDHEN, CDR2 SYDVKM. This CDR3 is 13 amino acids long. Trimming removed 2 bases at V and 1 base at J, with 5 bases between. The DNA for the CDR3 is TGTGCCAGCAGTTTACAGATTAACTATGGCTACACCTTC. It encodes CASSLQINYGYTF.

The J gene is TRBJ2-7, the V gene TRBV19; no reliable D call. The germline gives CDR1 LNHDA, CDR2 SQIVND (reference sequence). This CDR3 is 14 amino acids long. Trimming took off 4 bases at V and 2 bases at J, with 12 bases between the two ends. CDR3 amino acids: CASSTTDQPYEQYF. The CDR3 region has the DNA TGTGCCAGTAGTACAACAGACCAGCCCTACGAGCAGTACTTC.

The CDR3 nucleotides are TGTGCCAGCAGCGAACAGGGGGCCGGGTGGAGCGGCAATCAGCCCCAGCATTTT. It yields the protein CASSEQGAGWSGNQPQHF. The chain carries TRBV7-2 and TRBJ1-5; TRBD1 matches 9 bases. This CDR3 spans 18 amino acids. V shed 5 bases and J 2 bases; nucleotides not matched to a gene: 13. Germline-derived CDR1 and CDR2 are SGHTA and FQGNSA.

The chain employs TRBV19 and TRBJ1-1, with D possibly TRBD1 on 6 matching bases. V lost 6 bases to trimming and J lost 1 base, with 12 bases between them. The germline V gene encodes CDR1 LNHDA and CDR2 SQIVND (reference sequence). This CDR3 region has 14 residues. This chain's CDR3 is CASRETGTNTEAFF. The CDR3 bases are TGTGCCAGTAGGGAGACAGGAACGAACACTGAAGCTTTCTTT. The full variable domain, completed using reference TRBV19 and TRBJ1-1, is DGGITQSPKYLFRKEGQNVTLSCEQNLNHDAMYWYRQDPGQGLRLIYYSQIVNDFQKGDIAEGYSVSREKKESFPLTVTSAQKNPTAFYLCASRETGTNTEAFFGQGTRLTVV.

V usage is TRBV7-2 and J usage is TRBJ2-2; D not resolved. V gave up 2 bases and J gave up 1 base, with 8 bases separating them. Per the germline V gene, CDR1 is SGHTA and CDR2 is FQGNSA. CDR3 length equals 15 residues. As DNA, the CDR3 is TGTGCCAGCAGCTTACTTGTGGGGAACACCGGGGAGCTGTTTTTT. Protein product: CASSLLVGNTGELFF.

The chain links TRBV30 to TRBJ1-5, with 11 bases identical to TRBD1. The V gene end was trimmed by 2 bases and the J gene end by 0 bases; junction bases not matched to a gene: 6. Germline V gene lookup returns CDR1 GTSNPN and CDR2 SVGIG (reference sequence). The CDR3 totals 17 residues. Written as DNA, the CDR3 is TGTGCCTGGAGTAGGGACAGGGGGGAATATAGCAATCAGCCCCAGCATTTT. Its protein is CAWSRDRGEYSNQPQHF.

The CDR3 coding sequence is TGTGCCAGCAGTTCACTCCTTGGGACAGGGGGCAGGGGGAATGAGCAGTTCTTC. It specifies CASSSLLGTGGRGNEQFF. J is TRBJ2-1 and V is TRBV27; 12 nucleotides agree with TRBD1. Germline V gives CDR1 MNHEY, CDR2 SMNVEV (reference sequence). The trim removed 4 bases at V and 7 bases at J, leaving 14 bases unmatched. CDR3 length equals 18 residues.

This clone was recorded once. This rearrangement joins TRBV9 to TRBJ2-2, with 8 bases lining up with TRBD2. J gave up 2 bases and V 0 bases, and 6 bases lay outside the gene matches. CDR1 is SGDLS, CDR2 YYNGEE, per germline. The CDR3 is 17 residues long. The chain's CDR3 is CASSVGNGLANTGELFF. CDR3 nucleotides: TGTGCCAGCAGCGTAGGTAACGGACTAGCCAACACCGGGGAGCTGTTTTTT.

The chain is built from TRBV13 and TRBJ1-1; D gene unclear. This CDR3 has 18 amino acids. Germline CDR1 and CDR2: PRHDT and FYEKMQ (reference sequence). Trimming pared 1 base from V and 0 bases from J, leaving 18 bases between. As DNA, the CDR3 is TGTGCCAGCAGCTTAGCGCGTCTCGGGCAGTCCATGAACACTGAAGCTTTCTTT. Amino acid sequence: CASSLARLGQSMNTEAFF.

This chain links TRBV11-1 with TRBJ2-7; D is unclear. V was clipped by 0 bases and J by 2 bases, with 8 bases between them. Per germline, CDR1 SGHAT and CDR2 FQDESV (reference sequence). The CDR3 has 14 amino acids. The CDR3 is CASSLAGATYEQYF. CDR3 nucleotide sequence: TGTGCCAGCAGCTTAGCGGGTGCAACCTACGAGCAGTACTTC.

The rearrangement links TRBV29-1 to TRBJ2-7; perhaps TRBD1 as D (5 bases). In germline, CDR1 is SQVTM, CDR2 ANQGSEA. This CDR3 comprises 16 residues. V was shortened by 6 bases and J by 4 bases, with 25 bases between the two germline ends. CDR3 residues: CSVRVGGAYLTYEQYF. DNA of the CDR3: TGCAGCGTACGAGTAGGTGGGGCGTATCTGACGTACGAGCAGTACTTC.

This CDR3 reads CAWSEGTREFF. The CDR3 DNA reads TGTGCCTGGAGTGAAGGGACTAGGGAGTTCTTC. V usage is TRBV30 and J usage is TRBJ2-1; the match to TRBD2 covers 8 bases. There are 11 residues in the CDR3. The germline V gene has CDR1 GTSNPN and CDR2 SVGIG (reference sequence). Trimming cost V 1 base and J 14 bases; bases outside gene matches: 4.

This sequence joins TRBV5-1 and TRBJ2-3, with TRBD2 matching over 11 bases. The V gene's germline CDR1 is SGHRS and CDR2 YFSETQ. The V and J ends lost 0 bases and 5 bases, in that order; junction bases with no gene match: 2. CDR3 length equals 15 residues. CDR3 amino acids: CASSLGLAGLDTQYF. The CDR3 DNA follows: TGCGCCAGCAGCTTGGGACTAGCGGGGCTAGATACGCAGTATTTT.

The genes are TRBV5-1 and TRBJ1-6, with unresolved D. Trimming took 2 bases from V and 12 from J, leaving 9 bases between them. This CDR3 is 12 amino acids long. Germline V gene lookup returns CDR1 SGHRS and CDR2 YFSETQ. For the CDR3, the DNA is TGCGCCAGCAGCTTCGATGAATTACCCCTCCACTTT. Translated: CASSFDELPLHF.

The V and J genes are TRBV19 and TRBJ2-7, with 9 bases matching TRBD2. This CDR3 is 13 amino acids long. The germline V gene has CDR1 LNHDA and CDR2 SQIVND (reference sequence). The ends lost 6 bases at V and 2 bases at J; junction bases unmatched: 2. The CDR3, as DNA: TGTGCCAGTAGCCAGCGGGGGGCCTACGAGCAGTACTTC. It codes for CASSQRGAYEQYF.